The 15 T cell receptor beta chains listed next were all sequenced from one sample in a study of STAT5B mutations in CD4+ large granular lymphocyte leukemia (dated by TCRdb to between 2021 and 2023). Receptors were amplified or captured by the immunoSEQ multiplex PCR assay. TCRdb limited this immuneACCESS table to in-frame rearrangements with V and J called. A share of clones is missing; checked studies link under half to unresolved V genes, and the rest is unexplained. The sample yields under 25,000 clones; about 78% were counted once. The top ten hold nearly 0.65% of the sample. The source material was CD4+ T cells from blood buffy coats. The receptors derive from a human donor in good health.

V is TRBV5-6 and J is TRBJ2-7; TRBD1 agrees at 7 bases. This CDR3 is built from 13 residues. V gave up 5 bases and J gave up 3 bases; unmatched junction bases: 5. CDR1 and CDR2 from the germline V gene are SGHDT and YYEEEE. The CDR3 coding sequence is TGTGCCAGCAGGAGACAGGGTATCTACGAGCAGTACTTC. Translating gives CASRRQGIYEQYF.

The chain links TRBV5-6 to TRBJ1-6; D is uncertain. The CDR3 totals 13 residues. Germline CDR1 reads SGHDT; CDR2 reads YYEEEE. The V gene lost 4 bases and the J gene lost 9 bases, with 11 bases spanning the gap. CDR3 sequence reads: CASSAGVGSPLHF. The CDR3 DNA reads TGTGCCAGCAGCGCCGGGGTGGGTTCACCCCTCCACTTT.

The genes are TRBV5-1 and TRBJ2-1; no firm D call. The length of the CDR3 is 14 residues. The V gene's germline CDR1 is SGHRS and CDR2 YFSETQ. Deletions cut 3 bases from V and 8 bases from J, with 15 bases between. The CDR3 reads CASSWRGRSDEQFF. CDR3 DNA sequence: TGCGCCAGCAGCTGGAGAGGCAGGTCCGATGAGCAGTTCTTC.

In this sample, this clone turned up once. The chain uses TRBV4-1 and TRBJ2-1, with 11 bases aligning to TRBD2. Germline CDR1 MGHRA, CDR2 YSYEKL. After removal of 0 bases from V and 4 bases from J, the junction contained 14 bases not matched to a gene. The CDR3 spans 20 residues. The CDR3 DNA reads TGCGCCAGCAGCCAAGAGATCGGGACTAGCGGCCTGGGGGCTTACAATGAGCAGTTCTTC. Translation gives CASSQEIGTSGLGAYNEQFF.

The gene calls are TRBV7-9 and TRBJ2-2; perhaps TRBD1 as D (6 bases). Germline-derived CDR1 and CDR2 are SEHNR and FQNEAQ (reference sequence). V was clipped by 2 bases and J by 9 bases, with 10 bases between them. There are 13 residues in the CDR3. The CDR3 spells CASSLLQGRELFF. In nucleotides, the CDR3 is TGTGCCAGCAGCTTATTACAGGGCCGGGAGCTGTTTTTT.

The sample holds a few counts of this clone. This chain connects TRBV27 to TRBJ1-1; D might be TRBD1 (6 bases). The V gene's germline CDR1 is MNHEY and CDR2 SMNVEV (reference sequence). Trimming shortened V by 7 bases and J by 5 bases, and 14 bases separated the two germline ends. The CDR3 loop spans 13 amino acids. The CDR3 DNA sequence: TGTGCCAGCAACTCGATAAGGGGGACTGAAGCTTTCTTT. Translated: CASNSIRGTEAFF.

The rearrangement uses TRBV11-2 and TRBJ1-1, with 10 positions matching TRBD1. Germline CDR1 and CDR2: SGHAT and FQNNGV. The CDR3 totals 14 residues. The junction had 5 bases not matched to a gene; V was cut back by 5 bases and J by 5 bases. DNA for the CDR3: TGTGCCAGCAGCGCCCGGGACAGGGGTACTGAAGCTTTCTTT. Its translation is CASSARDRGTEAFF.

This chain uses TRBV28 with TRBJ2-4; D is unresolved. CDR1 and CDR2 from the germline V gene are MDHEN and SYDVKM. Trimming pared 6 bases from V and 2 bases from J, leaving 17 bases between. This CDR3 region has 16 residues. The CDR3 reads CASSPPDRLTKNIQYF. CDR3 DNA: TGTGCCAGCAGCCCCCCGGACCGTTTAACCAAAAACATTCAGTACTTC. Variable domain in full (rest from reference TRBV28 and TRBJ2-4): DVKVTQSSRYLVKRTGEKVFLECVQDMDHENMFWYRQDPGLGLRLIYFSYDVKMKEKGDIPEGYSVSREKKERFSLILESASTNQTSMYLCASSPPDRLTKNIQYFGAGTRLSVL.

This clone has more than one count but fewer than ten. The chain uses TRBV2 and TRBJ1-1, with 7 positions matching TRBD1. J gave up 4 bases and V 1 base, and 3 bases lay outside the gene matches. CDR3 length: 14 residues. The germline V gene encodes CDR1 SNHLY and CDR2 FYNNEI. The CDR3 coding sequence is TGTGCCAGCAGTGAAGAGGGGGCTGGCACTGAAGCTTTCTTT. It encodes CASSEEGAGTEAFF.

Written as DNA, the CDR3 is TGTGCCAGCAGCTTGGTTGGTAACTATGGCTACACCTTC. Its translation is CASSLVGNYGYTF. This chain links TRBV7-2 with TRBJ1-2; no reliable D call. The CDR3 totals 13 residues. Per the germline V gene, CDR1 is SGHTA and CDR2 is FQGNSA. V was shortened by 3 bases and J by 1 base, with 6 bases between the two germline ends.

The chain has TRBV7-9 and TRBJ2-5, with 8 positions matching TRBD2. Germline V gives CDR1 SEHNR, CDR2 FQNEAQ (reference sequence). The CDR3 is made up of 13 amino acids. The junction had 5 bases not matched to a gene; V was cut back by 11 bases and J by 0 bases. CDR3 coding DNA: TGTGCCGGCCAGCGGGGGTACCAAGAGACCCAGTACTTC. Encoded protein: CAGQRGYQETQYF.

The chain couples TRBV25-1 to TRBJ2-6; D is unresolved. Germline CDR1 MGHDK, CDR2 SYGVNS. This CDR3 region has 13 residues. V lost 6 bases to trimming and J lost 0 bases, with 3 bases between them. CDR3 sequence: CASSYSGANVLTF. The CDR3 bases are TGTGCCAGCAGCTACTCTGGGGCCAACGTCCTGACTTTC. Full variable domain (missing parts from reference TRBV25-1 and TRBJ2-6): EADIYQTPRYLVIGTGKKITLECSQTMGHDKMYWYQQDPGMELHLIHYSYGVNSTEKGDLSSESTVSRIRTEHFPLTLESARPSHTSQYLCASSYSGANVLTFGAGSRLTVL.

With regard to this clone: One junction end does not reproduce the germline sequence, and a read error may be involved. The chain carries TRBV29-1 and TRBJ2-3; D is undetermined. Per germline, CDR1 SQVTM and CDR2 ANQGSEA. The CDR3 has 15 residues. The CDR3 spells CSVEGFRWPPDAQYF. The CDR3, as DNA: TGCAGCGTTGAAGGTTTCAGGTGGCCCCCAGATGCGCAGTATTTT.

In DNA, the CDR3 is TGCGCCAGCAGCTCCCTCGGGACCCGTGCCTACGAGCAGTACTTC. Translated: CASSSLGTRAYEQYF. The rearrangement uses TRBV5-1 and TRBJ2-7; the D gene could be TRBD1 or TRBD2 (5 bases each). V lost 3 bases and J 2 bases, leaving 15 bases between the germline ends. CDR1 SGHRS and CDR2 YFSETQ come from the germline V gene. This CDR3 contains 15 residues.

This clone was observed a few times. V usage is TRBV6-4 and J usage is TRBJ2-7; unclear D gene. V was shortened by 6 bases and J by 6 bases, with 6 bases between the two germline ends. CDR1 is MRHNA, CDR2 SNTAGT, per germline. The CDR3 is 10 amino acids. The CDR3 is CASSPREQYF. CDR3 nucleotide sequence: TGTGCCAGCAGCCCCCGCGAGCAGTACTTC.